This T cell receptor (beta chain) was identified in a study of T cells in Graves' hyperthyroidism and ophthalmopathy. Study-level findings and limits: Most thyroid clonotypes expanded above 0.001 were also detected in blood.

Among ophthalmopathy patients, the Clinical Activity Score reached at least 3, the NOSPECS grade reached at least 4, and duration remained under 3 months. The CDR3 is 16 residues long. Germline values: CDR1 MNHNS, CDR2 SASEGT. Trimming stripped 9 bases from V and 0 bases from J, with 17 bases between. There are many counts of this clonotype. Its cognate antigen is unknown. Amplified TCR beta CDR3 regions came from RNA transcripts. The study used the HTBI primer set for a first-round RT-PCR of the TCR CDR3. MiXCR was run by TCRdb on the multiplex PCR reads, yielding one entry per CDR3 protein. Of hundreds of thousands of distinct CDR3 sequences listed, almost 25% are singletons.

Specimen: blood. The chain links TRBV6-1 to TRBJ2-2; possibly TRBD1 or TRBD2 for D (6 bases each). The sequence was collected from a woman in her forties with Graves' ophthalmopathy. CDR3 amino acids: CARNICGTPNTGELFF. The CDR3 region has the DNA TGTGCCAGAAACATCTGCGGGACACCGAACACCGGGGAGCTGTTTTTT.